This T cell receptor beta chain was sequenced during a study of T cells after yellow fever vaccination. Study-wide background: Preparation of the low-cell-number fractions used SMART-Seq v4 Ultra Low Input.

Unmatched junction bases numbered 9, after V lost 4 bases and J lost 6 bases. Germline CDR1 is SGHDT and CDR2 is YYEEEE. This CDR3 region has 14 residues. As to this clonotype: Its target is unknown.

Findings of the study overall: Booster sampling recovered most clones from primary vaccination (less than 97% CD4, around 90% CD8).

In TCRdb, the 5' RACE reads were re-called with MiXCR into one record per CDR3 protein. Here the sample spans about 73,000 distinct CDR3 sequences, 7.5% to 9% being singletons. Sequencing was performed on CD8+ T cells sorted from PBMCs, taken on the day of the yellow fever booster vaccination. V and J are TRBV5-6 and TRBJ2-7; 8 nucleotides align to TRBD2. The sequence was collected from a young man who received the YFV17D yellow fever vaccine. Written as DNA, the CDR3 is TGTGCCAGCAGCCCCGGGACTAGAAGTCTCGAGCAGTACTTC. This encodes CASSPGTRSLEQYF.